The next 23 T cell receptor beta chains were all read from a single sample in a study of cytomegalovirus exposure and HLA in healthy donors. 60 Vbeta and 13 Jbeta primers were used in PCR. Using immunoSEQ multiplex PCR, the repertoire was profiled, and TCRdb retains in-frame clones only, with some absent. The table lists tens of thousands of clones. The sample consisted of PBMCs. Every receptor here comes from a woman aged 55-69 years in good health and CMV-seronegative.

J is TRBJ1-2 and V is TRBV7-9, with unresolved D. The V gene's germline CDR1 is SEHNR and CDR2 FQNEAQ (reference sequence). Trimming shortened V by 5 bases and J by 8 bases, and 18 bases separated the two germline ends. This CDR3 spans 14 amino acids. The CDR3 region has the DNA TGTGCCAGCAGCCCCAGAGTAGGTGGGAGAGGCTACACCTTC. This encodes CASSPRVGGRGYTF. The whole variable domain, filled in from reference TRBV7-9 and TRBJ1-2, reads DTGVSQNPRHKITKRGQNVTFRCDPISEHNRLYWYRQTLGQGPEFLTYFQNEAQLEKSRLLSDRFSAERPKGSFSTLEIQRTEQGDSAMYLCASSPRVGGRGYTFGSGTRLTVV.

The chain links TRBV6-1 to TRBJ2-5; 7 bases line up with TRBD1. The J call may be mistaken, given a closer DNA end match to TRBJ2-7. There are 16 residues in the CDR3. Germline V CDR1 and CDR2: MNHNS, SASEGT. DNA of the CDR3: TGTGCCAGCAGTGAAACCACCGGGACAGCTACCTACGAGCAGTACTTC. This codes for CASSETTGTATYEQYF.

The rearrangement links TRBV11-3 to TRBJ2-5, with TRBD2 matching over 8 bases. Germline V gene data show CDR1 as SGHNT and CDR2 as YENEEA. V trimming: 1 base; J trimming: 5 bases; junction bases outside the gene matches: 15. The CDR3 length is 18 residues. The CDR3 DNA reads TGTGCCAGCAGCTTAGGTGTCGGCGCGGGAGGAGAAGATGAGACCCAGTACTTC. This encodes CASSLGVGAGGEDETQYF.

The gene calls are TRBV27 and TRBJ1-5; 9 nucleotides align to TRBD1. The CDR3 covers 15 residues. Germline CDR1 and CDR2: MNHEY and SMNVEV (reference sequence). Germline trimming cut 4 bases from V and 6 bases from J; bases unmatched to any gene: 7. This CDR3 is CASSSTGGRSQPQHF. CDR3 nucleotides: TGTGCCAGCAGTTCAACAGGGGGCAGGAGTCAGCCCCAGCATTTT.

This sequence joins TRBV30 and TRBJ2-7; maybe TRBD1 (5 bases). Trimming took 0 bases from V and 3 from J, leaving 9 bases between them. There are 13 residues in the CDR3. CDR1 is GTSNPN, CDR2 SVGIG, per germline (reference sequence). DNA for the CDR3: TGTGCCTGGAGTGTAGGGGCCGGCTACGAGCAGTACTTC. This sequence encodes CAWSVGAGYEQYF.

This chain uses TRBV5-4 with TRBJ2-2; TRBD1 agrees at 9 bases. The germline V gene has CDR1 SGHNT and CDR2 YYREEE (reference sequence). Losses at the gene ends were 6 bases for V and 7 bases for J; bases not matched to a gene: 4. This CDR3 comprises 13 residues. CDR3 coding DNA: TGTGCCAGCAAAAGGGACAGGGTCGGGGAGCTGTTTTTT. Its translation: CASKRDRVGELFF.

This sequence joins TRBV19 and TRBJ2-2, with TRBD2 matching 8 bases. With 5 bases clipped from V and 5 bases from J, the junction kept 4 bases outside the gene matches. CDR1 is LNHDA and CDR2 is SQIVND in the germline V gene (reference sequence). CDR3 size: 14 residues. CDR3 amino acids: CASSGAGATGELFF. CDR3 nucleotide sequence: TGTGCCAGTAGTGGAGCGGGAGCTACCGGGGAGCTGTTTTTT.

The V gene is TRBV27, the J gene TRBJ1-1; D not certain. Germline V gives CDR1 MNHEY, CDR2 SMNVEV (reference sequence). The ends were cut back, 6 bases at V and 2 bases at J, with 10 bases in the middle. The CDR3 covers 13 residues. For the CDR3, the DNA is TGTGCCAGCAGCCTGACATCCAACACTGAAGCTTTCTTT. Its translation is CASSLTSNTEAFF.

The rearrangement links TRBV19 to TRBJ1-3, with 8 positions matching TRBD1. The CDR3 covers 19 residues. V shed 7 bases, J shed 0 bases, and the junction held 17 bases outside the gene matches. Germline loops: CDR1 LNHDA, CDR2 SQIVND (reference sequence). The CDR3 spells CASNPGQAFGGNSGNTIYF. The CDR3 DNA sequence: TGTGCCAGTAACCCGGGACAGGCCTTCGGGGGGAACTCTGGAAACACCATATATTTT.

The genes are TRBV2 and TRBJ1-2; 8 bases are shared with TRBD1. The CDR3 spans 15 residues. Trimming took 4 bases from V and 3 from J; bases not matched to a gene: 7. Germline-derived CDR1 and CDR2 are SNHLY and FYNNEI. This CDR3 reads CASSGQGALDYGYTF. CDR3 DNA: TGTGCCAGCAGTGGCCAGGGGGCGCTGGACTATGGCTACACCTTC.

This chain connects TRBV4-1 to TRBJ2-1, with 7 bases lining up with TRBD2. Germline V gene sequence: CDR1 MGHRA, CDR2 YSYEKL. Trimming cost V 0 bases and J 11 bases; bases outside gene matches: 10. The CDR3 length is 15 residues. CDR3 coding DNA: TGCGCCAGCAGCCAAGACTCTACGCCGGGGGGTAAGCAGTTCTTC. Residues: CASSQDSTPGGKQFF.

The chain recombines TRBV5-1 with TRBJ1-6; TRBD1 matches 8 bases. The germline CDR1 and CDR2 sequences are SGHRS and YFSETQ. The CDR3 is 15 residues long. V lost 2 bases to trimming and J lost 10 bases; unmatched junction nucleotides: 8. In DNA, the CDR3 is TGCGCCAGCAGCTTTGCCGGACAGGGTTTCTCACCCCTCCACTTT. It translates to CASSFAGQGFSPLHF. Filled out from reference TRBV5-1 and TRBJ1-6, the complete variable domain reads KAGVTQTPRYLIKTRGQQVTLSCSPISGHRSVSWYQQTPGQGLQFLFEYFSETQRNKGNFPGRFSGRQFSNSRSEMNVSTLELGDSALYLCASSFAGQGFSPLHFGNGTRLTVT.

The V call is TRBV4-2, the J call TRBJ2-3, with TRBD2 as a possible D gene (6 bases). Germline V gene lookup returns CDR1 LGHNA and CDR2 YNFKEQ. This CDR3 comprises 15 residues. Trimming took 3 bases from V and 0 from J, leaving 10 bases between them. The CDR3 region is CASSQPSASTDTQYF. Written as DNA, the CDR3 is TGTGCCAGCAGCCAGCCTAGCGCTAGCACAGATACGCAGTATTTT.

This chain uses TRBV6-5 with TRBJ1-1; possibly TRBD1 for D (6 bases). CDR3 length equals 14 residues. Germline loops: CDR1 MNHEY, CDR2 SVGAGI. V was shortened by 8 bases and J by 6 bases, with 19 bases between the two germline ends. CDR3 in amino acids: CASQARAGTSEAFF. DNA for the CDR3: TGTGCCAGCCAGGCCCGAGCAGGGACATCTGAAGCTTTCTTT.

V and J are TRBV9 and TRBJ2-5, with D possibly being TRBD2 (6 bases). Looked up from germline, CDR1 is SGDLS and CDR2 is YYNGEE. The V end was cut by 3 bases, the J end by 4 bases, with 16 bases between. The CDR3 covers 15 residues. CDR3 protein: CASSAWDFGTETQYF. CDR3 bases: TGTGCCAGCAGCGCATGGGACTTCGGGACAGAGACCCAGTACTTC.

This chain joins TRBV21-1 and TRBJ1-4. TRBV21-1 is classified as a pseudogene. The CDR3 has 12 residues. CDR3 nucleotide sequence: TGTGCCAGCAACCGCGCGGGTGAAAAACTGTTTTTT. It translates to CASNRAGEKLFF.

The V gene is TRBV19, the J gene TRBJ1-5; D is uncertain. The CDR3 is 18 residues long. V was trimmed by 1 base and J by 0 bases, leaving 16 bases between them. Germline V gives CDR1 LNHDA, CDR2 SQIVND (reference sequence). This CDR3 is CASSIAGSSGYSNQPQHF. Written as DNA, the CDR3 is TGTGCCAGTAGTATAGCCGGGAGCAGCGGATATAGCAATCAGCCCCAGCATTTT. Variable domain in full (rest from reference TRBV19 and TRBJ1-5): DGGITQSPKYLFRKEGQNVTLSCEQNLNHDAMYWYRQDPGQGLRLIYYSQIVNDFQKGDIAEGYSVSREKKESFPLTVTSAQKNPTAFYLCASSIAGSSGYSNQPQHFGDGTRLSIL.

The DNA for the CDR3 is TGTGCCAGTAGTTGGGGGGGTTTCGTTGATCAGCCCCAGCATTTT. It codes for CASSWGGFVDQPQHF. This chain connects TRBV19 to TRBJ1-5, with D possibly TRBD1 on 5 matching bases. CDR3 length: 15 residues. V lost 5 bases, J lost 5 bases, and 16 bases lay in between. Germline assignment: CDR1 LNHDA and CDR2 SQIVND (reference sequence).

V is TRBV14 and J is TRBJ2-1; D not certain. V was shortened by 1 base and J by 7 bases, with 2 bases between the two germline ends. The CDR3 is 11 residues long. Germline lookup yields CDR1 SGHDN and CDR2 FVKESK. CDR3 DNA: TGTGCCAGCAGCCAAGTAAATGAGCAGTTCTTC. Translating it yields CASSQVNEQFF. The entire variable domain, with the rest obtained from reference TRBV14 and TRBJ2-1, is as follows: EAGVTQFPSHSVIEKGQTVTLRCDPISGHDNLYWYRRVMGKEIKFLLHFVKESKQDESGMPNNRFLAERTGGTYSTLKVQPAELEDSGVYFCASSQVNEQFFGPGTRLTVL.

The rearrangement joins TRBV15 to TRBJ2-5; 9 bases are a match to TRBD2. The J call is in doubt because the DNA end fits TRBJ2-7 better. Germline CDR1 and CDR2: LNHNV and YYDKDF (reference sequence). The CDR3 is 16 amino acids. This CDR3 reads CATSRDLASGAYEQYF. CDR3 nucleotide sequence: TGTGCCACCAGCAGAGATTTGGCTAGCGGGGCTTACGAGCAGTACTTC.

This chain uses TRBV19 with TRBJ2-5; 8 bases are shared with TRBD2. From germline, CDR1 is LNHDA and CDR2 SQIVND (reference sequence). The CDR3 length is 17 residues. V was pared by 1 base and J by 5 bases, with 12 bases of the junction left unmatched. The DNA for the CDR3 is TGTGCCAGTAGTATAGCTTTAGAGTTACGGGGGGGGGAGACCCAGTACTTC. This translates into CASSIALELRGGETQYF.

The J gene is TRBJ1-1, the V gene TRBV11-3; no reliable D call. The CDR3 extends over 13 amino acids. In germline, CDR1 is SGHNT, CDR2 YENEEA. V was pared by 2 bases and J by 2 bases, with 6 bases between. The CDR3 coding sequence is TGTGCCAGCAGCTTACAGGAAAACACTGAAGCTTTCTTT. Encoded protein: CASSLQENTEAFF.

CDR3 sequence: CASSLGQGAIGYTF. The CDR3 nucleotides are TGCGCCAGCAGCTTGGGACAGGGGGCTATTGGCTACACCTTC. V gene TRBV5-1 combines with J gene TRBJ1-2; 10 bases match TRBD1. V was pared by 0 bases and J by 7 bases, with 3 bases of the junction left unmatched. CDR1 is SGHRS and CDR2 is YFSETQ in the germline V gene. CDR3 length: 14 residues.